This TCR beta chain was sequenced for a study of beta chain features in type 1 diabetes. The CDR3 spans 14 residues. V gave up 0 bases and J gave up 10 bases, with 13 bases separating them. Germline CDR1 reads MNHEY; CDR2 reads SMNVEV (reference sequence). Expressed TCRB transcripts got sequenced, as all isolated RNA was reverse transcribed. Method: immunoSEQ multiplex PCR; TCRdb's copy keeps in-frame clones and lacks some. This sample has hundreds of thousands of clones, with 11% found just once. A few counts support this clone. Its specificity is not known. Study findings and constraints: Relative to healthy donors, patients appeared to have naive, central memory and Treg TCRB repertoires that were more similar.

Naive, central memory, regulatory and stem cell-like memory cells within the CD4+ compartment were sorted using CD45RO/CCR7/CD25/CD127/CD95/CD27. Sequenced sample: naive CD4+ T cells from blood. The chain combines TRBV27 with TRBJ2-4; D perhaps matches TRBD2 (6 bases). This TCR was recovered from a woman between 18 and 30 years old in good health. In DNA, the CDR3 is TGTGCCAGCAGTTTATCGGCCCACGGGAGTATTCAGTACTTC. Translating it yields CASSLSAHGSIQYF.